Described below is a single T cell receptor (beta chain) sequence and its context. V was cut by 1 base and J by 10 bases, with 8 bases left in between. CDR3 length: 12 residues. Germline CDR1 is SGHDT and CDR2 is YYEEEE. The data are from a study of CD8+ T cells in alopecia areata. RNA, once extracted, was reverse transcribed into cDNA for use as the sequencing template. Generated by immunoSEQ multiplex PCR, the TCRdb table keeps only in-frame clones and is missing some. The sample contains about 180,000 clones, about 61% of which appear only once. Treatment here: oral pan-JAK inhibitor, 5-10 mg twice daily. In alopecia areata patients, both lesional scalp punch biopsies and peripheral blood were collected.

The material sequenced was CD4+ T cells sorted from blood, taken between weeks 55 and 65, from a patient treated with tofacitinib. The chain recombines TRBV5-6 with TRBJ2-2; D remains unclear. The TCR comes from a human donor with alopecia areata. The CDR3 DNA follows: TGTGCCAGCAGCTTGCGTAGATCGGAGCTGTTTTTT. Translated, it gives CASSLRRSELFF.